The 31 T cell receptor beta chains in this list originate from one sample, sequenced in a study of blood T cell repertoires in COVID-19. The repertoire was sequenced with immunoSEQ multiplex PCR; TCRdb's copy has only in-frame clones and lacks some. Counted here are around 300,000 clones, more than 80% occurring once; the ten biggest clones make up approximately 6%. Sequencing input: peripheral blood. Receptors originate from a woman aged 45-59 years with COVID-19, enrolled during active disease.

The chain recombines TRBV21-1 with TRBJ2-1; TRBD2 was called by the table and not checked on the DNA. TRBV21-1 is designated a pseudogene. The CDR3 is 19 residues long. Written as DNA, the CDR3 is TGTGCCAGCAGCAAAGCCCGGCTAGCGGGAGGACCGTCATACAATGAGCAGTTCTTC. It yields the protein CASSKARLAGGPSYNEQFF.

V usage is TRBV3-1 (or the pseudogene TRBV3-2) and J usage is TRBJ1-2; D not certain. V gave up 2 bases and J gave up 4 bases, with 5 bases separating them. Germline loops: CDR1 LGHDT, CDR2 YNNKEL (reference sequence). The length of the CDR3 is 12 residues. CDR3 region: CASSQFIYGYTF. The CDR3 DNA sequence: TGTGCCAGCAGCCAATTTATCTATGGCTACACCTTC.

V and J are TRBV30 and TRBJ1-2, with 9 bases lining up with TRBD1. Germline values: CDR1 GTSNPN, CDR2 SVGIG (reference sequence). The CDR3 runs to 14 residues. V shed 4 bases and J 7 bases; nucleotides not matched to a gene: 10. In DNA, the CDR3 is TGTGCCTGGAAGGTCAAGGGGACAGGGTCTGGCTACACCTTC. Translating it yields CAWKVKGTGSGYTF.

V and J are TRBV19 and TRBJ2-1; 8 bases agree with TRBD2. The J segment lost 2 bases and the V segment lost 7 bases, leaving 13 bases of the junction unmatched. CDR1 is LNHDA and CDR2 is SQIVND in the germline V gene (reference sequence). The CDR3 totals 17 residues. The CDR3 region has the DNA TGTGCCAGTACCTTCGCGGGGGGCCTAGCGGCCTACAATGAGCAGTTCTTC. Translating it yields CASTFAGGLAAYNEQFF.

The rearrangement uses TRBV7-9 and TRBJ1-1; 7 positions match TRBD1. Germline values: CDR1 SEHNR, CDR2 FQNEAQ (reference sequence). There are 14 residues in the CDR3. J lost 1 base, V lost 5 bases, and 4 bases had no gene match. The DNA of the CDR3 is TGTGCCAGCAGCCAGGGGGTGAGGAACACTGAAGCTTTCTTT. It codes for CASSQGVRNTEAFF. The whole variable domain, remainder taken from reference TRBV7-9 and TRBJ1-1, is DTGVSQNPRHKITKRGQNVTFRCDPISEHNRLYWYRQTLGQGPEFLTYFQNEAQLEKSRLLSDRFSAERPKGSFSTLEIQRTEQGDSAMYLCASSQGVRNTEAFFGQGTRLTVV.

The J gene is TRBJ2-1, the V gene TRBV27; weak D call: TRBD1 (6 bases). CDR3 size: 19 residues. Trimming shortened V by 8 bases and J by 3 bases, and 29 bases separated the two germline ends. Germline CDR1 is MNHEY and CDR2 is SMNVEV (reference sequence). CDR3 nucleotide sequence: TGTGCCAGCGAACAGGGCAGGGCCTCGAGTTTTTTTTTCTACAATGAGCAGTTCTTC. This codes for CASEQGRASSFFFYNEQFF.

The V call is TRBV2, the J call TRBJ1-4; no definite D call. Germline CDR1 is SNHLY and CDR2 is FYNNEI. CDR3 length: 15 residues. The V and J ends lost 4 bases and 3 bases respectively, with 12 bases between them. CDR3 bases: TGTGCCAGCAGTGTGGCGGGTACGCCTAATGAAAAACTGTTTTTT. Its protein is CASSVAGTPNEKLFF.

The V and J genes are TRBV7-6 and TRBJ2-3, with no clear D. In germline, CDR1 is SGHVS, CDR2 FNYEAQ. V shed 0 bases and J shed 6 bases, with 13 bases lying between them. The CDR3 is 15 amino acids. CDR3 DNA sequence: TGTGCCAGCAGCTTAGCAGCGACCCCTGTGGATACGCAGTATTTT. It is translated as CASSLAATPVDTQYF.

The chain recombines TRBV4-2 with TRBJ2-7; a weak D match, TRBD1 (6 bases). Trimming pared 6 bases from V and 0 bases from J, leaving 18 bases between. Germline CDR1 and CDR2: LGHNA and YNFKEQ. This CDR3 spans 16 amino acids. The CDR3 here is CASSPRGVQISYEQYF. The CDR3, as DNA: TGTGCCAGCAGTCCCAGGGGCGTGCAGATCTCCTACGAGCAGTACTTC.

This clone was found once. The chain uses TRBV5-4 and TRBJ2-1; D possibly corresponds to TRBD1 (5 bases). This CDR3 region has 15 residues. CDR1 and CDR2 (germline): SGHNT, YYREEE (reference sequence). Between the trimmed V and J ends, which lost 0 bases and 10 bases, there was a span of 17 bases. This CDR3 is CASSLGGRRNREQFF. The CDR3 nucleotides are TGTGCCAGCAGCTTGGGGGGCAGGCGCAACAGGGAGCAGTTCTTC.

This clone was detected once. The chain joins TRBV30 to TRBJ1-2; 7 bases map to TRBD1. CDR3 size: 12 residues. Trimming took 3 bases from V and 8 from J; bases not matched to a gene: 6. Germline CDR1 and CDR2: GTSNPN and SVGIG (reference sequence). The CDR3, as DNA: TGTGCCTGGAGCGACAGGGTTGGGGGCTACACCTTC. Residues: CAWSDRVGGYTF.

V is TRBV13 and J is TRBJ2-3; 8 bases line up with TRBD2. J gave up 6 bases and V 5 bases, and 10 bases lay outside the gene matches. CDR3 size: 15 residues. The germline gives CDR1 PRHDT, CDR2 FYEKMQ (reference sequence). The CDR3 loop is CASSPQSGSLDTQYF. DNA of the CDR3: TGTGCCAGCAGCCCCCAAAGCGGGAGTCTTGATACGCAGTATTTT.

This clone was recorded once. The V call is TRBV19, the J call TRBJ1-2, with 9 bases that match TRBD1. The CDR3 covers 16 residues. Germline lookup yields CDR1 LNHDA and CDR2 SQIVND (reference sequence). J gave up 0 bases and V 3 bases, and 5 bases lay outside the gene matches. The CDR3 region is CASSIIGDRANYGYTF. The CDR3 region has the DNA TGTGCCAGTAGTATCATCGGGGACAGGGCTAACTATGGCTACACCTTC.

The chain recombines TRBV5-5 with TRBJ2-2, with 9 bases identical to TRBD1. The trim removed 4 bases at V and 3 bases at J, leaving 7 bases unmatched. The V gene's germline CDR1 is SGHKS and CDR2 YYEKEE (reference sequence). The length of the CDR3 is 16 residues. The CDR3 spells CASSLIQGAYTGELFF. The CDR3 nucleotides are TGTGCCAGCAGCCTTATACAGGGGGCTTACACCGGGGAGCTGTTTTTT.

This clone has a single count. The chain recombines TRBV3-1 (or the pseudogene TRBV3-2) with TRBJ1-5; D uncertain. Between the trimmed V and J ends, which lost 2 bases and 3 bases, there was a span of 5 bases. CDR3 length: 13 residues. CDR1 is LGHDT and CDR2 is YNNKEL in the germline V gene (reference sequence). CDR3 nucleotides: TGTGCCAGCAGCCAATCCCTCAATCAGCCCCAGCATTTT. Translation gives CASSQSLNQPQHF.

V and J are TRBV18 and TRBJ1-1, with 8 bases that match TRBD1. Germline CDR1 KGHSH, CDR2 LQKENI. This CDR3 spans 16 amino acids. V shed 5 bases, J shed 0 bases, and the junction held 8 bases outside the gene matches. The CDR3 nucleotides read TGTGCCAGCTCAAAGACAGGGGCTCCGCTGAACACTGAAGCTTTCTTT. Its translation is CASSKTGAPLNTEAFF.

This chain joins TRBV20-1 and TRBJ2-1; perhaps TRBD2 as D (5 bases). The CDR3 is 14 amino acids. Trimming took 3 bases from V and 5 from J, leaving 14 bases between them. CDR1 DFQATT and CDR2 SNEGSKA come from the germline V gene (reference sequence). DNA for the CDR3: TGCAGTGCTAGTCCTACTAGGAACCACAATGAGCAGTTCTTC. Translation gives CSASPTRNHNEQFF.

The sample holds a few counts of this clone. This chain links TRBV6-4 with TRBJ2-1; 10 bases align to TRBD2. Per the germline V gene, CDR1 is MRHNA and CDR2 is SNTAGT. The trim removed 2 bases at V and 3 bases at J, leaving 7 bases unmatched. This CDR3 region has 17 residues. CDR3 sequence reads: CASSDPRASGSYNEQFF. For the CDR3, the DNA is TGTGCCAGCAGTGACCCCCGGGCTAGCGGGAGCTACAATGAGCAGTTCTTC.

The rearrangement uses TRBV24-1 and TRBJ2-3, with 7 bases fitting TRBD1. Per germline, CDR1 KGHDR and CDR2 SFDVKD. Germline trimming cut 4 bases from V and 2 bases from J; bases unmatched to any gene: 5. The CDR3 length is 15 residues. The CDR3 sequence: CATSDRDRYTDTQYF. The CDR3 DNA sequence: TGTGCCACCAGTGACCGGGACAGATACACAGATACGCAGTATTTT.

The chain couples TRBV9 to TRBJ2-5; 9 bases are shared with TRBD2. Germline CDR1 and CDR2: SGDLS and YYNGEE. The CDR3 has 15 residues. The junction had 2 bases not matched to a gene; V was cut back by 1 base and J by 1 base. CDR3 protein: CASSVSSGIQETQYF. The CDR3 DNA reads TGTGCCAGCAGCGTATCTAGCGGGATCCAAGAGACCCAGTACTTC.

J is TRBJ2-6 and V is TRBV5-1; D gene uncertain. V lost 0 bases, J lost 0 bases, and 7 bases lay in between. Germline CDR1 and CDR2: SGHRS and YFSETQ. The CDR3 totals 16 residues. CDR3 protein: CASSLGHNSGANVLTF. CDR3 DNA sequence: TGCGCCAGCAGCTTGGGGCATAACTCTGGGGCCAACGTCCTGACTTTC.

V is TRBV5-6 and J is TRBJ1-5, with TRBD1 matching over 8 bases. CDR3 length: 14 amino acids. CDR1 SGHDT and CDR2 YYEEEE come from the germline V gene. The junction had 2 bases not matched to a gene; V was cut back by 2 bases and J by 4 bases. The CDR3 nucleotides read TGTGCCAGCAGCTTCCAGGGGGCTAATCAGCCCCAGCATTTT. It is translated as CASSFQGANQPQHF.

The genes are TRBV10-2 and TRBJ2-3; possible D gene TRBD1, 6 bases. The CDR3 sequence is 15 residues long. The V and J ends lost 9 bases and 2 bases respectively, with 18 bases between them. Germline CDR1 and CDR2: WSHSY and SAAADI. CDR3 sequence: CASSVGDRITDTQYF. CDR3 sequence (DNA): TGCGCCAGTAGCGTGGGAGACAGGATCACAGATACGCAGTATTTT.

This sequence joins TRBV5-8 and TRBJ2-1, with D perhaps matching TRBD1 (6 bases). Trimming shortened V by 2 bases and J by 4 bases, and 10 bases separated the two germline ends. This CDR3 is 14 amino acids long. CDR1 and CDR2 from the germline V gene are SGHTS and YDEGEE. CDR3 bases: TGTGCCAGCAGCTTAAGACAGGTGTACAATGAGCAGTTCTTC. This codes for CASSLRQVYNEQFF. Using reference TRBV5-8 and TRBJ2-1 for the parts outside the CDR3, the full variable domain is EAGVTQSPTHLIKTRGQQATLRCSPISGHTSVYWYQQALGLGLQFLLWYDEGEERNRGNFPPRFSGRQFPNYSSELNVNALELEDSALYLCASSLRQVYNEQFFGPGTRLTVL.

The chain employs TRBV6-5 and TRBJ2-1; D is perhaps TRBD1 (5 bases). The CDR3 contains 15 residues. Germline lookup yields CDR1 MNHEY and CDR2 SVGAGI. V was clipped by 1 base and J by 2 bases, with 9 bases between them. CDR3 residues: CASSYWPDTYNEQFF. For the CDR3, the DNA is TGTGCCAGCAGTTACTGGCCGGACACCTACAATGAGCAGTTCTTC.

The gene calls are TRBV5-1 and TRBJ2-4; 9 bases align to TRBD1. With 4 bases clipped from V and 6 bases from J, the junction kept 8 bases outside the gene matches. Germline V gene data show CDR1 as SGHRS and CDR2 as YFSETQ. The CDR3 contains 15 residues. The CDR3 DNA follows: TGCGCCAGCAGCCTACCAACAGGGGGCGGAAACATTCAGTACTTC. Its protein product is CASSLPTGGGNIQYF.

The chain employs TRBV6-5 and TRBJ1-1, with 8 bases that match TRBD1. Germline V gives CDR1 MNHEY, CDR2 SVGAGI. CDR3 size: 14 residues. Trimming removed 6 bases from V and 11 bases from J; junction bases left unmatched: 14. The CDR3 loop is CASSPTWTGPGAFF. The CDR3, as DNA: TGTGCCAGCAGCCCCACCTGGACAGGGCCCGGGGCTTTCTTT.

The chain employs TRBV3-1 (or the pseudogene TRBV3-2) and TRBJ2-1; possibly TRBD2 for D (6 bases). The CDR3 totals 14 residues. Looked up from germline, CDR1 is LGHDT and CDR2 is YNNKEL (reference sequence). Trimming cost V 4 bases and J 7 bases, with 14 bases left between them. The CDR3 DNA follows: TGTGCCAGCAGCCGAAGACTAGTAGGTAATGAGCAGTTCTTC. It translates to CASSRRLVGNEQFF.

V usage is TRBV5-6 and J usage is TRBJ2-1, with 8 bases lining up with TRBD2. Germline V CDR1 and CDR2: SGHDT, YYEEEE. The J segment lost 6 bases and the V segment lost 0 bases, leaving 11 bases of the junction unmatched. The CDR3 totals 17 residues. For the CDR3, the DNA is TGTGCCAGCAGCTTGGATAGAGTAGCGGGACTGTTCAATGAGCAGTTCTTC. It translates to CASSLDRVAGLFNEQFF.

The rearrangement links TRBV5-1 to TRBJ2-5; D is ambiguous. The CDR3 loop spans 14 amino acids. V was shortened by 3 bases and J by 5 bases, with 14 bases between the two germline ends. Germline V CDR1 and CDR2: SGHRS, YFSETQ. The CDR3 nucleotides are TGCGCCAGCAGCTCGGATCTAGGTGGTGAGACCCAGTACTTC. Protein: CASSSDLGGETQYF.

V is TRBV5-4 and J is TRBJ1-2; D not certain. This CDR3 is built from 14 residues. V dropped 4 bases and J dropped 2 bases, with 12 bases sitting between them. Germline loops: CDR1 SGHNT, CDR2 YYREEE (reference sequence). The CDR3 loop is CASSGSTVNYGYTF. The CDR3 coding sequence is TGTGCCAGCAGCGGGTCAACAGTAAACTATGGCTACACCTTC.